Presented here are 24 T cell receptor beta chains from one specimen sequenced in a study of OX40 agonist ivuxolimab in advanced cancers. Assay: immunoSEQ multiplex PCR; the TCRdb copy retains only in-frame clones and omits some. The sample carries tens of thousands of clones, 89% recorded once. This specimen was CD4+ or CD8+ T cells sorted from blood, taken in a trial of the OX40 agonist ivuxolimab. Every receptor here comes from an adult with an advanced solid tumor such as melanoma, head and neck, liver or kidney cancer.

The chain joins TRBV28 to TRBJ2-1; 11 nucleotides align to TRBD2. J lost 3 bases, V lost 3 bases, and 7 bases had no gene match. The CDR3 loop spans 17 amino acids. Germline V lookup: CDR1 MDHEN, CDR2 SYDVKM. CDR3 sequence reads: CASSFLSGLAGYNEQFF. CDR3 DNA sequence: TGTGCCAGCAGTTTCCTTAGTGGACTAGCGGGCTACAATGAGCAGTTCTTC.

The chain employs TRBV6-5 and TRBJ2-7, with D perhaps TRBD1 (6 bases). Germline values: CDR1 MNHEY, CDR2 SVGAGI. Trimming pared 6 bases from V and 4 bases from J, leaving 10 bases between. The CDR3 runs 12 residues. DNA of the CDR3: TGTGCCAGCAGCCCACAGGGATACGAGCAGTACTTC. Amino acids: CASSPQGYEQYF.

The rearrangement uses TRBV5-4 and TRBJ2-7; no definite D call. Trimming removed 0 bases from V and 1 base from J, with 5 bases in between. This CDR3 contains 13 residues. Per the germline V gene, CDR1 is SGHNT and CDR2 is YYREEE (reference sequence). The CDR3 sequence is CASSLVSSYEQYF. For the CDR3, the DNA is TGTGCCAGCAGCTTGGTGTCGTCCTACGAGCAGTACTTC.

The table lists this clone with a few counts. The J gene is TRBJ1-5, the V gene TRBV2; D remains unclear. The germline V gene encodes CDR1 SNHLY and CDR2 FYNNEI. Trimming took 4 bases from V and 4 from J, leaving 11 bases between them. The CDR3 runs 14 residues. The CDR3 bases are TGTGCCAGCAGTGCAGAATCCGGGAATCAGCCCCAGCATTTT. Translated: CASSAESGNQPQHF. The full variable domain, with the rest looked up from reference TRBV2 and TRBJ1-5, is EPEVTQTPSHQVTQMGQEVILRCVPISNHLYFYWYRQILGQKVEFLVSFYNNEISEKSEIFDDQFSVERPDGSNFTLKIRSTKLEDSAMYFCASSAESGNQPQHFGDGTRLSIL.

The CDR3 DNA is TGTGCCAGTAGTATTACCCCCTTTGCGGGAGGATCCTACGAGCAGTACTTC. Its protein is CASSITPFAGGSYEQYF. The chain couples TRBV19 to TRBJ2-7, with TRBD2 identical over 8 bases. CDR1 LNHDA and CDR2 SQIVND come from the germline V gene (reference sequence). CDR3 length equals 17 residues. The V and J ends lost 3 bases and 1 base, in that order; junction bases with no gene match: 11. Combining the CDR3 with reference TRBV19 and TRBJ2-7 gives the whole variable domain DGGITQSPKYLFRKEGQNVTLSCEQNLNHDAMYWYRQDPGQGLRLIYYSQIVNDFQKGDIAEGYSVSREKKESFPLTVTSAQKNPTAFYLCASSITPFAGGSYEQYFGPGTRLTVT.

V and J are TRBV18 and TRBJ2-5; 7 positions match TRBD2. The V gene end was trimmed by 3 bases and the J gene end by 4 bases; junction bases not matched to a gene: 5. The CDR3 covers 14 residues. Germline V gives CDR1 KGHSH, CDR2 LQKENI. The CDR3 DNA follows: TGTGCCAGCTCACCGACTAGCTCCCGAGAGACCCAGTACTTC. It encodes CASSPTSSRETQYF.

This rearrangement joins TRBV10-2 to TRBJ2-7, with a possible D match to TRBD1 (5 bases). The V end was cut by 5 bases, the J end by 1 base, with 12 bases between. The CDR3 extends over 14 amino acids. Per the germline V gene, CDR1 is WSHSY and CDR2 is SAAADI. The chain's CDR3 is CASSYPDRSYEQYF. The CDR3 DNA reads TGCGCCAGCAGTTACCCCGACAGATCCTACGAGCAGTACTTC.

CDR3 amino acids: CASSYSSGHDGNEQFF. In DNA, the CDR3 is TGTGCCAGCAGTTACTCCTCAGGACACGATGGGAATGAGCAGTTCTTC. The J gene is TRBJ2-1, the V gene TRBV6-5; D is possibly TRBD1 (5 bases). From germline, CDR1 is MNHEY and CDR2 SVGAGI. The V end was cut by 0 bases, the J end by 7 bases, with 16 bases between. The CDR3 sequence is 16 residues long.

The V call is TRBV19, the J call TRBJ1-3; 7 bases map to TRBD1. The germline CDR1 and CDR2 sequences are LNHDA and SQIVND (reference sequence). The J segment lost 0 bases and the V segment lost 3 bases, leaving 2 bases of the junction unmatched. The CDR3 is made up of 15 amino acids. CDR3 bases: TGTGCCAGTAGTATGGGACAGATCTCTGGAAACACCATATATTTT. Translating it yields CASSMGQISGNTIYF.

The chain couples TRBV5-4 to TRBJ1-4; D is perhaps TRBD1 (5 bases). The CDR3 is made up of 14 amino acids. Trimming took 1 base from V and 8 from J, leaving 12 bases between them. Germline loops: CDR1 SGHNT, CDR2 YYREEE (reference sequence). The CDR3 sequence: CASSLPGNREKLFF. In DNA form, the CDR3 reads TGTGCCAGCAGCTTGCCAGGGAACAGAGAAAAACTGTTTTTT.

This clone was seen a single time. This sequence joins TRBV29-1 and TRBJ2-5; D not resolved. The V end lost 4 bases, the J end lost 3 bases, and 12 bases lay between the germline ends. The germline CDR1 and CDR2 sequences are SQVTM and ANQGSEA. The CDR3 is 13 residues long. The CDR3 protein is CSVVRFREETQYF. The CDR3 region has the DNA TGCAGCGTTGTGAGGTTTAGGGAAGAGACCCAGTACTTC. The full variable domain, completed using reference TRBV29-1 and TRBJ2-5, is SAVISQKPSRDICQRGTSLTIQCQVDSQVTMMFWYRQQPGQSLTLIATANQGSEATYESGFVIDKFPISRPNLTFSTLTVSNMSPEDSSIYLCSVVRFREETQYFGPGTRLLVL.

In nucleotides, the CDR3 is TGTGCCAGCAGCCAAGAGGGGGTAGCGGGAGAGCAGTTCTTC. Its translation: CASSQEGVAGEQFF. The chain employs TRBV14 and TRBJ2-1; 8 nucleotides line up with TRBD2. Germline V gives CDR1 SGHDN, CDR2 FVKESK. The V segment lost 0 bases and the J segment 10 bases; nucleotides outside the gene matches: 5. The CDR3 runs 14 residues. Supplemented by reference TRBV14 and TRBJ2-1, the full variable domain reads EAGVTQFPSHSVIEKGQTVTLRCDPISGHDNLYWYRRVMGKEIKFLLHFVKESKQDESGMPNNRFLAERTGGTYSTLKVQPAELEDSGVYFCASSQEGVAGEQFFGPGTRLTVL.

The gene calls are TRBV29-1 and TRBJ2-7; TRBD2 aligns across 13 bases. This CDR3 contains 14 residues. Per the germline V gene, CDR1 is SQVTM and CDR2 is ANQGSEA. V lost 4 bases to trimming and J lost 2 bases; unmatched junction nucleotides: 2. CDR3 sequence: CSVGTSGGAYEQYF. The CDR3 nucleotides read TGCAGCGTTGGGACTAGCGGGGGTGCCTACGAGCAGTACTTC.

This clone was seen more than once but under ten times. DNA of the CDR3: TGTGCCAGCAGCGTAGTCGGTAGCGGGGCATATAATGAGCAGTTCTTC. Amino acids: CASSVVGSGAYNEQFF. V usage is TRBV9 and J usage is TRBJ2-1; 8 bases match TRBD2. The CDR3 is 16 residues long. Germline loops: CDR1 SGDLS, CDR2 YYNGEE. The V and J ends lost 0 bases and 7 bases, in that order; junction bases with no gene match: 9.

This clone was counted once. V gene TRBV4-3 combines with J gene TRBJ2-7; TRBD2 matches 7 bases. This CDR3 is built from 15 residues. Germline trimming cut 5 bases from V and 4 bases from J; bases unmatched to any gene: 11. CDR1 and CDR2 from the germline V gene are LGHNA and YSLEER. Here the CDR3 reads CASSAGLGSVYEQYF. The CDR3 DNA reads TGCGCCAGCAGCGCCGGACTAGGTTCTGTATACGAGCAGTACTTC.

The genes are TRBV7-9 and TRBJ1-2; tentative D call: TRBD1 (5 bases). CDR3 length: 11 residues. The V end lost 5 bases, the J end lost 5 bases, and 6 bases lay between the germline ends. The germline V gene encodes CDR1 SEHNR and CDR2 FQNEAQ (reference sequence). The CDR3 nucleotides are TGTGCCAGCAGCCGACAGTATGGCTACACCTTC. Translated, it gives CASSRQYGYTF.

The chain links TRBV6-5 to TRBJ2-1, with TRBD2 as a possible D gene (6 bases). There are 15 residues in the CDR3. V was cut by 10 bases and J by 6 bases, with 22 bases left in between. Germline lookup yields CDR1 MNHEY and CDR2 SVGAGI. The CDR3 reads CATTGQPGVINEQFF. The CDR3 bases are TGTGCCACTACCGGTCAGCCGGGAGTAATCAATGAGCAGTTCTTC.

V and J are TRBV5-6 and TRBJ1-1; no firm D call. The CDR3 length is 14 residues. Germline loops: CDR1 SGHDT, CDR2 YYEEEE. Deletions cut 1 base from V and 1 base from J, with 8 bases between. The CDR3 nucleotides are TGTGCCAGCAGCTTGTTAAGAGGGAACACTGAAGCTTTCTTT. It is translated as CASSLLRGNTEAFF.

This clone was seen only once. V and J are TRBV5-1 and TRBJ2-7; possible D gene TRBD1, 5 bases. From germline, CDR1 is SGHRS and CDR2 YFSETQ. Trimming removed 0 bases at V and 6 bases at J, with 13 bases between. The CDR3 consists of 14 residues. CDR3 region: CASSLVQGQGEQYF. The CDR3 DNA sequence: TGCGCCAGCAGCTTGGTGCAGGGCCAAGGCGAGCAGTACTTC.

The V gene is TRBV30, the J gene TRBJ2-3; possibly TRBD2 for D (6 bases). CDR1 is GTSNPN and CDR2 is SVGIG in the germline V gene (reference sequence). The CDR3 extends over 16 amino acids. Deletions cut 4 bases from V and 2 bases from J, with 19 bases between. CDR3 coding DNA: TGTGCCTGGACCGGGGGAGCTAGACCTCTCACAGATACGCAGTATTTT. Translation gives CAWTGGARPLTDTQYF.

The J gene is TRBJ2-4, the V gene TRBV6-5; TRBD1 agrees at 7 bases. Germline V gene lookup returns CDR1 MNHEY and CDR2 SVGAGI. V was clipped by 6 bases and J by 1 base; unmatched bases: 0. The CDR3 is 13 residues long. In DNA, the CDR3 is TGTGCCAGCAGGACAGGGGCCAAAAACATTCAGTACTTC. Amino acids: CASRTGAKNIQYF.

The V and J genes are TRBV18 and TRBJ1-5; a weak D match, TRBD1 (5 bases). CDR1 is KGHSH, CDR2 LQKENI, per germline. This CDR3 spans 14 amino acids. V shed 4 bases and J shed 4 bases, with 11 bases lying between them. The CDR3: CASSRGRTNQPQHF. The DNA of the CDR3 is TGTGCCAGCTCACGGGGACGGACAAATCAGCCCCAGCATTTT.

The chain carries TRBV9 and TRBJ2-3; 9 bases are shared with TRBD2. J was trimmed by 0 bases and V by 2 bases; bases with no gene match: 1. CDR3 length equals 15 residues. Germline V lookup: CDR1 SGDLS, CDR2 YYNGEE. CDR3 DNA: TGTGCCAGCAGCGTCCTAGCGGGAAGCACAGATACGCAGTATTTT. As protein: CASSVLAGSTDTQYF. Using reference TRBV9 and TRBJ2-3 for the parts outside the CDR3, the full variable domain is DSGVTQTPKHLITATGQRVTLRCSPRSGDLSVYWYQQSLDQGLQFLIQYYNGEERAKGNILERFSAQQFPDLHSELNLSSLELGDSALYFCASSVLAGSTDTQYFGPGTRLTVL.

The rearrangement uses TRBV5-1 and TRBJ2-1; 12 positions match TRBD2. The trim removed 4 bases at V and 6 bases at J, leaving 11 bases unmatched. CDR1 SGHRS and CDR2 YFSETQ come from the germline V gene. This CDR3 comprises 17 residues. The CDR3 DNA follows: TGCGCCAGCAGCGCCATACCGGGACTAGCGGGTACCAATGAGCAGTTCTTC. This encodes CASSAIPGLAGTNEQFF.